These T cell receptor beta chains were read from a single sample in a study of blood T cells in healthy people across ages. Using its own MiXCR run on the 5' RACE reads, TCRdb lists one record per CDR3 protein. Altogether roughly 800,000 distinct CDR3 sequences are present, 55% to 70% being singletons, with the ten largest covering about 20%. Sequencing used blood. Receptors were obtained from a man aged 30-40 years in good health. Each CDR3 is given with its conserved first and last residue. D genes are given only for firm matches. Clone size appears in some rows only: once, few, many, or a class for an expanded clone.

abundance	j_gene	v_gene	d_gene	CDR3aa	CDR3nt
once	TRBJ2-4	TRBV7-9	-	CASSLGGGAGYIQYF	TGTGCCAGCAGCTTAGGAGGGGGGGCCGGATACATTCAGTACTTC
-	TRBJ2-7	TRBV7-2	-	CASSKDWALNEQYF	TGTGCCAGCAGCAAGGACTGGGCGCTTAACGAGCAGTACTTC
few	TRBJ2-1	TRBV6-4	-	CASSPGRGSYNEQFF	TGTGCCAGCAGTCCGGGACGGGGCTCCTACAATGAGCAGTTCTTC
few	TRBJ1-2	TRBV11-1	-	CASSLTAGGGYTF	TGTGCCAGCAGCTTAACAGCAGGCGGCGGCTACACCTTC
-	TRBJ2-7	TRBV28	TRBD1	CASSSPVTGLNYEQYF	TGTGCCAGCAGTTCCCCGGTGACAGGGCTTAACTACGAGCAGTACTTC
once	TRBJ2-7	TRBV12-5	-	CASGSVPRTVYEQYF	TGTGCTAGTGGTTCTGTGCCCCGGACAGTTTACGAGCAGTACTTC
-	TRBJ2-3	TRBV27	TRBD2	CASSAQRGGYTDTQYF	TGTGCCAGCAGCGCTCAGCGGGGCGGGTACACAGATACTCAGTATTTT
few	TRBJ2-5	TRBV6-2/TRBV6-3	TRBD1	CASSYPADTGGQPETQYF	TGTGCCAGCAGTTACCCCGCTGACACAGGGGGTCAGCCGGAGACCCAGTACTTC
-	TRBJ2-5	TRBV20-1	TRBD2	CSAISGGVGETQYF	TGCAGTGCCATAAGCGGGGGGGTAGGAGAGACCCAGTACTTC
-	TRBJ1-2	TRBV6-1	-	CASSEAQGSPYGYTF	TGTGCCAGCAGTGAAGCGCAAGGAAGTCCTTATGGCTACACCTTC
-	TRBJ2-3	TRBV5-1	TRBD2	CASSPGGGFSTDTQYF	TGCGCCAGCAGCCCCGGCGGGGGATTTAGCACAGATACGCAGTATTTT
-	TRBJ2-6	TRBV6-5	-	CASWPASSGANVLTF	TGTGCCAGCTGGCCGGCGAGTTCTGGGGCCAACGTCCTGACTTTC
-	TRBJ2-5	TRBV20-1	-	CSAPGANLETQYF	TGCAGTGCTCCTGGGGCCAATCTAGAGACCCAGTACTTC
-	TRBJ1-1	TRBV27	-	CASSGLWATEAFF	TGTGCCAGCAGTGGTCTTTGGGCGACTGAAGCTTTCTTT
-	TRBJ1-2	TRBV20-1	TRBD1	CSARVGGSLNGYTF	TGCAGTGCTAGAGTAGGGGGCTCACTCAATGGCTACACCTTC
-	TRBJ2-4	TRBV28	TRBD1	CASSLWQGTGRNIQYF	TGTGCCAGCAGTCTCTGGCAAGGGACAGGGCGAAACATTCAGTACTTC
few	TRBJ2-1	TRBV20-1	-	CSARLNEQFF	TGCAGTGCTAGATTGAATGAGCAGTTCTTC
-	TRBJ2-1	TRBV2	-	CASSVRGGQVYNEQFF	TGCGCCAGCAGTGTCAGGGGGGGGCAGGTCTACAATGAGCAGTTCTTC